The 24 T cell receptor beta chains given below trace back to one sample, sequenced in a study of shared clonotypes between healthy human individuals. Generated by immunoSEQ multiplex PCR, the TCRdb table keeps only in-frame clones and is missing some. Among about 2.3 million clones listed, 85% to 95% were seen once. Sequencing was done on a sample of naive CD4+ T cells from PBMCs. Subset here: CD45RA+ positively selected. All receptors come from a man aged 18 to 35 in good health. Some clones in this sample may be carry-over from other donors' samples.

The rearrangement joins TRBV7-6 to TRBJ1-2, with unresolved D. Per germline, CDR1 SGHVS and CDR2 FNYEAQ. The V gene lost 5 bases and the J gene lost 3 bases, with 16 bases spanning the gap. This CDR3 has 15 residues. The CDR3 sequence is CASSPGRPQDYGYTF. The CDR3 coding sequence is TGTGCCAGCAGCCCCGGCCGGCCCCAGGACTATGGCTACACCTTC.

The chain uses TRBV13 and TRBJ1-1, with D perhaps TRBD1 (5 bases). The germline CDR1 and CDR2 sequences are PRHDT and FYEKMQ (reference sequence). The CDR3 extends over 12 amino acids. V dropped 5 bases and J dropped 10 bases, with 14 bases sitting between them. The CDR3 here is CASSVPGGGAFF. The CDR3 nucleotides read TGTGCCAGCAGCGTCCCCGGGGGTGGAGCTTTCTTT.

This clone appeared a few times. In DNA form, the CDR3 reads TGTGCCAGCAGCATCGGAGCGGGACCCAACAATGAGCAGTTCTTC. Its translation is CASSIGAGPNNEQFF. V gene TRBV7-3 combines with J gene TRBJ2-1; 7 bases line up with TRBD2. Trimming took 5 bases from V and 5 from J; bases not matched to a gene: 9. CDR1 and CDR2 (germline): SGHTA, FQGTGA. This CDR3 region has 15 residues.

The chain employs TRBV4-2 and TRBJ1-2, with a weak D call TRBD1 (5 bases). V was cut by 3 bases and J by 3 bases, with 11 bases left in between. CDR1 is LGHNA and CDR2 is YNFKEQ in the germline V gene. This CDR3 contains 14 residues. This CDR3 reads CASSQPEGDYGYTF. CDR3 bases: TGTGCCAGCAGCCAGCCTGAAGGGGACTATGGCTACACCTTC.

The chain carries TRBV13 and TRBJ2-3; D is unresolved. Trimming shortened V by 10 bases and J by 0 bases, and 17 bases separated the two germline ends. This CDR3 is built from 15 residues. Germline V gene lookup returns CDR1 PRHDT and CDR2 FYEKMQ (reference sequence). DNA of the CDR3: TGTGCCACCCCGTCGAGGACCTTCAGCACAGATACGCAGTATTTT. Translation: CATPSRTFSTDTQYF.

This chain connects TRBV27 to TRBJ2-2; 12 bases line up with TRBD1. This CDR3 has 17 residues. Germline lookup yields CDR1 MNHEY and CDR2 SMNVEV (reference sequence). J was trimmed by 8 bases and V by 5 bases; bases with no gene match: 12. In nucleotides, the CDR3 is TGTGCCAGCAGTCTTCGTTTGGGACAGGGGGCGCGAGGGGAGCTGTTTTTT. It encodes CASSLRLGQGARGELFF.

This clone occurred once. The J gene is TRBJ1-4, the V gene TRBV12-5; TRBD1 agrees at 7 bases. V trimming: 4 bases; J trimming: 4 bases; junction bases outside the gene matches: 3. This CDR3 contains 14 residues. The germline gives CDR1 LGHNT, CDR2 FRNRAP. The CDR3 reads CASGWGQLNEKLFF. For the CDR3, the DNA is TGTGCTAGTGGTTGGGGACAGCTTAATGAAAAACTGTTTTTT.

The rearrangement joins TRBV27 to TRBJ2-4; TRBD2 aligns across 10 bases. Germline lookup yields CDR1 MNHEY and CDR2 SMNVEV (reference sequence). CDR3 length equals 21 residues. After removal of 8 bases from V and 6 bases from J, the junction contained 28 bases not matched to a gene. CDR3 in amino acids: CASRATELPGLAETGINIQYF. The CDR3 DNA reads as TGTGCCAGCCGGGCGACGGAGCTTCCCGGACTAGCGGAAACGGGAATAAACATTCAGTACTTC.

This chain connects TRBV5-5 to TRBJ1-2; 10 nucleotides align to TRBD1. V lost 4 bases and J lost 4; bases outside the gene matches: 4. Germline V gene data show CDR1 as SGHKS and CDR2 as YYEKEE (reference sequence). CDR3 size: 14 residues. This chain's CDR3 is CASSPDRGLYGYTF. CDR3 DNA sequence: TGTGCCAGCAGCCCCGACAGGGGGCTCTATGGCTACACCTTC.

Note on this clone: Other DNA sequences in the sample encode the same CDR3. This sequence joins TRBV5-1 and TRBJ2-7, with 10 nucleotides matching TRBD1. The trim removed 0 bases at V and 1 base at J, leaving 4 bases unmatched. Germline lookup yields CDR1 SGHRS and CDR2 YFSETQ. The CDR3 is made up of 16 amino acids. CDR3 region: CASSLGPGQGSYEQYF. In DNA, the CDR3 is TGCGCCAGCAGCTTGGGGCCGGGACAGGGGTCCTACGAGCAGTACTTC.

For this clone: The germline gene is not matched at one end of the junction; a read error may be the cause. CDR3 residues: CASSPQGPF. CDR3 bases: TGTGCCAGCTCACCTCAGGGTCCCTTC. This rearrangement joins TRBV18 to TRBJ1-2; D is perhaps TRBD1 (5 bases). CDR1 is KGHSH and CDR2 is LQKENI in the germline V gene. The CDR3 has 9 residues.

V usage is TRBV2 and J usage is TRBJ1-4; D call uncertain. Germline-derived CDR1 and CDR2 are SNHLY and FYNNEI. The V and J ends lost 9 bases and 4 bases respectively, with 12 bases between them. This CDR3 region has 13 residues. The CDR3 nucleotides are TGTGCCAGTGGTAATTGGTTTAATGAAAAACTGTTTTTT. It encodes CASGNWFNEKLFF. The full variable domain, in which reference TRBV2 and TRBJ1-4 provide the parts outside the CDR3, is EPEVTQTPSHQVTQMGQEVILRCVPISNHLYFYWYRQILGQKVEFLVSFYNNEISEKSEIFDDQFSVERPDGSNFTLKIRSTKLEDSAMYFCASGNWFNEKLFFGSGTQLSVL.

This clone came up a few times. Other DNA sequences in this sample translate to the same CDR3. J is TRBJ1-1 and V is TRBV7-9; no definite D call. Germline lookup yields CDR1 SEHNR and CDR2 FQNEAQ (reference sequence). CDR3 length: 14 residues. The V and J ends lost 1 base and 2 bases respectively, with 8 bases between them. As DNA, the CDR3 is TGTGCCAGCAGCTTAGATCGGGCAAACACTGAAGCTTTCTTT. Translating gives CASSLDRANTEAFF.

This clone was seen once. V usage is TRBV7-2 and J usage is TRBJ1-5, with TRBD1 matching 8 bases. From germline, CDR1 is SGHTA and CDR2 FQGNSA. CDR3 length equals 16 residues. V was clipped by 0 bases and J by 7 bases; unmatched bases: 8. The CDR3 coding sequence is TGTGCCAGCAGCTTAGCGGGGACAGGCATTGGCCAGCCCCAGCATTTT. This translates into CASSLAGTGIGQPQHF.

J is TRBJ2-7 and V is TRBV28; 9 bases agree with TRBD1. Per the germline V gene, CDR1 is MDHEN and CDR2 is SYDVKM. With 5 bases clipped from V and 3 bases from J, the junction kept 8 bases outside the gene matches. This CDR3 region has 15 residues. The DNA of the CDR3 is TGTGCCAGCAGTACCATACAGGGGGCCAGCTACGAGCAGTACTTC. The encoded protein is CASSTIQGASYEQYF.

This clone was detected once. CDR3 region: CASRVMGTDTQYF. The CDR3 nucleotides are TGCGCCAGCAGGGTCATGGGCACAGATACGCAGTATTTT. The V and J genes are TRBV5-1 and TRBJ2-3; D is unclear. Looked up from germline, CDR1 is SGHRS and CDR2 is YFSETQ. This CDR3 contains 13 residues. V dropped 5 bases and J dropped 1 base, with 8 bases sitting between them.

This chain's CDR3 is CASSDYSGGYNEQFF. The CDR3 DNA sequence: TGTGCCAGCAGTGATTATAGCGGGGGTTACAATGAGCAGTTCTTC. The J gene is TRBJ2-1, the V gene TRBV2; 9 nucleotides match TRBD2. The CDR3 is 15 residues long. Looked up from germline, CDR1 is SNHLY and CDR2 is FYNNEI. With V trimmed by 3 bases and J by 4 bases, 4 bases remained unmatched.

The chain recombines TRBV11-2 with TRBJ2-1; D ambiguous. Germline V CDR1 and CDR2: SGHAT, FQNNGV. The V and J ends lost 1 base and 4 bases respectively, with 8 bases between them. The CDR3 spans 14 residues. CDR3 protein: CASSLGYEYNEQFF. CDR3 sequence (DNA): TGTGCCAGCAGCTTAGGGTATGAGTACAATGAGCAGTTCTTC.

The chain joins TRBV2 to TRBJ2-7; 7 positions agree with TRBD1. J lost 4 bases, V lost 7 bases, and 10 bases had no gene match. Germline V gene lookup returns CDR1 SNHLY and CDR2 FYNNEI. The CDR3 length is 14 residues. CDR3 in DNA: TGTGCCAGCACGGGACAGTATGCGCCTTACGAGCAGTACTTC. Protein product: CASTGQYAPYEQYF.

The genes are TRBV5-6 and TRBJ2-7; D may be TRBD2 (6 bases). Germline V gene sequence: CDR1 SGHDT, CDR2 YYEEEE. CDR3 length: 16 amino acids. Trimming cost V 3 bases and J 2 bases, with 18 bases left between them. CDR3 in amino acids: CASSWRAGGLAYEQYF. The CDR3 bases are TGTGCCAGCAGCTGGAGGGCTGGGGGATTAGCCTACGAGCAGTACTTC.

This chain uses TRBV5-4 with TRBJ2-1; D is possibly TRBD2 (6 bases). Looked up from germline, CDR1 is SGHNT and CDR2 is YYREEE (reference sequence). Trimming took 3 bases from V and 1 from J, leaving 20 bases between them. This CDR3 region has 18 residues. The CDR3 nucleotides read TGTGCCAGCAGCTATAGCCTGAGGAGGGGAACTTCCTACAATGAGCAGTTCTTC. Protein product: CASSYSLRRGTSYNEQFF.

The chain couples TRBV5-1 to TRBJ2-7; unclear D gene. The germline V gene has CDR1 SGHRS and CDR2 YFSETQ. The CDR3 is 14 amino acids. Trimming shortened V by 0 bases and J by 5 bases, and 12 bases separated the two germline ends. The CDR3: CASSLGVAPDEQYF. CDR3 in DNA: TGCGCCAGCAGCTTGGGGGTTGCCCCCGACGAGCAGTACTTC.

The rearrangement joins TRBV6-1 to TRBJ1-4; D gene uncertain. V dropped 2 bases and J dropped 10 bases, with 14 bases sitting between them. This CDR3 spans 14 amino acids. CDR1 and CDR2 (germline): MNHNS, SASEGT. The CDR3 coding sequence is TGTGCCAGCAGTGAAATTTCAATCTGGGGAAAACTGTTTTTT. It specifies CASSEISIWGKLFF.

The CDR3 nucleotides are TGTGCCAGCAGACTCCGGGACAGGAATGAAAAACTGTTTTTT. The encoded protein is CASRLRDRNEKLFF. The gene calls are TRBV28 and TRBJ1-4; 8 bases map to TRBD1. This CDR3 spans 14 amino acids. Unmatched junction bases numbered 5, after V lost 6 bases and J lost 5 bases. Germline CDR1 is MDHEN and CDR2 is SYDVKM.